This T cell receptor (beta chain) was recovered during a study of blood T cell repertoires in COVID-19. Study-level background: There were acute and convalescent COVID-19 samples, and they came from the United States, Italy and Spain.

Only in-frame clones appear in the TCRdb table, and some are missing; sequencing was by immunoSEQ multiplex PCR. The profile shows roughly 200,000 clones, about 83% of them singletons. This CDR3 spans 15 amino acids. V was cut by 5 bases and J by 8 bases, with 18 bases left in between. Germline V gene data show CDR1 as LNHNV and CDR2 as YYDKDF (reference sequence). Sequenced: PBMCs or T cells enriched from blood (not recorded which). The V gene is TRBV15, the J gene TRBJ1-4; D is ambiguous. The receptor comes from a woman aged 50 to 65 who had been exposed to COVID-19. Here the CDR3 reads CATSETQALQEKLFF. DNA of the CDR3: TGTGCCACCAGCGAGACGCAGGCCCTCCAGGAAAAACTGTTTTTT. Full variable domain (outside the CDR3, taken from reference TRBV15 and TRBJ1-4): DAMVIQNPRYQVTQFGKPVTLSCSQTLNHNVMYWYQQKSSQAPKLLFHYYDKDFNNEADTPDNFQSRRPNTSFCFLDIRSPGLGDTAMYLCATSETQALQEKLFFGSGTQLSVL.